The 20 T cell receptor beta chains in this list originate from one sample, sequenced in a study of T cell responses to AZD1222 COVID-19 vaccine. Profiled with immunoSEQ multiplex PCR; TCRdb holds only in-frame clones, not every one. Of 90,000 to 100,000 clones in the sample, roughly 89% are singletons; the top ten hold about 3.9%. The sequences come from peripheral blood, collected on day 0 of AZD1222 vaccination. These receptors were collected from an adult in good health.

In its sample, this clone was seen once. As DNA, the CDR3 is TGTGCCAGCATCCACCTCGGGGTAGCCAAAAACATTCAGTACTTC. Its translation: CASIHLGVAKNIQYF. The rearrangement links TRBV13 to TRBJ2-4, with D possibly matching TRBD2 (5 bases). Germline V gives CDR1 PRHDT, CDR2 FYEKMQ (reference sequence). This CDR3 contains 15 residues. V was pared by 7 bases and J by 0 bases, with 13 bases between.

V is TRBV11-2 and J is TRBJ1-2, with D unclear. Trimming left V 1 base short and J 4 bases short, with 10 bases between. In germline, CDR1 is SGHAT, CDR2 FQNNGV. The CDR3 spans 14 residues. This CDR3 is CASSLGTGPYGYTF. CDR3 DNA: TGTGCCAGCAGCTTAGGTACCGGACCCTATGGCTACACCTTC.

This clone was found a few times. J is TRBJ2-7 and V is TRBV7-2; 8 bases are a match to TRBD1. CDR3 length equals 14 residues. V shed 5 bases, J shed 3 bases, and the junction held 6 bases outside the gene matches. From germline, CDR1 is SGHTA and CDR2 FQGNSA. Here the CDR3 DNA reads TGTGCCAGCAGCGAGGGGACAGGAGGCTACGAGCAGTACTTC. Residues: CASSEGTGGYEQYF.

The rearrangement uses TRBV10-3 and TRBJ1-3; a possible D gene is TRBD1 (6 bases). Germline CDR1 and CDR2: ENHRY and SYGVKD. The CDR3 is 13 amino acids. Trimming shortened V by 9 bases and J by 2 bases, and 11 bases separated the two germline ends. The CDR3: CAIRPGAGNTIYF. CDR3 nucleotides: TGTGCCATTCGTCCAGGGGCTGGAAACACCATATATTTT.

V usage is TRBV30 and J usage is TRBJ2-7, with a weak D call TRBD1 (6 bases). Trimming left V 1 base short and J 5 bases short, with 9 bases between. CDR3 length equals 12 residues. The germline V gene encodes CDR1 GTSNPN and CDR2 SVGIG (reference sequence). The chain's CDR3 is CAWSGGPHEQYF. The CDR3 DNA reads as TGTGCCTGGAGTGGGGGGCCCCACGAGCAGTACTTC.

This chain joins TRBV30 and TRBJ2-3; D may be TRBD2 (7 bases). V shed 2 bases and J shed 6 bases, with 21 bases lying between them. The CDR3 is made up of 16 amino acids. Germline V lookup: CDR1 GTSNPN, CDR2 SVGIG (reference sequence). The CDR3: CAWSPSGGGGVDTQYF. The CDR3 coding sequence is TGTGCCTGGAGTCCCTCTGGCGGGGGCGGCGTGGATACGCAGTATTTT.

This clone has more than one count but fewer than ten. The chain joins TRBV18 to TRBJ2-1, with 7 bases that match TRBD1. Germline V gives CDR1 KGHSH, CDR2 LQKENI. This CDR3 region has 18 residues. After removal of 3 bases from V and 1 base from J, the junction contained 12 bases not matched to a gene. CDR3 loop: CASSPGGTASFSYNEQFF. The CDR3 DNA reads as TGTGCCAGCTCACCGGGTGGGACAGCCAGTTTTTCCTACAATGAGCAGTTCTTC.

The CDR3 DNA follows: TGTGCCTGGAGTCCCGGGGGTCCCGAGCAGTACTTC. Translated, it gives CAWSPGGPEQYF. The V gene is TRBV30, the J gene TRBJ2-7, with D perhaps matching TRBD2 (6 bases). From germline, CDR1 is GTSNPN and CDR2 SVGIG (reference sequence). V was trimmed by 2 bases and J by 6 bases, leaving 11 bases between them. The CDR3 runs to 12 residues.

The V call is TRBV7-9, the J call TRBJ2-7, with 11 bases that match TRBD2. The CDR3 runs 16 residues. Looked up from germline, CDR1 is SEHNR and CDR2 is FQNEAQ (reference sequence). V lost 0 bases, J lost 2 bases, and 3 bases stayed unmatched. CDR3 sequence: CASSLAGSGGAYEQYF. For the CDR3, the DNA is TGTGCCAGCAGCTTAGCAGGTAGCGGGGGGGCCTACGAGCAGTACTTC. Drawing the rest from reference TRBV7-9 and TRBJ2-7, the complete variable domain is DTGVSQNPRHKITKRGQNVTFRCDPISEHNRLYWYRQTLGQGPEFLTYFQNEAQLEKSRLLSDRFSAERPKGSFSTLEIQRTEQGDSAMYLCASSLAGSGGAYEQYFGPGTRLTVT.

For this clone: A read error may account for a junction end that differs from germline. The CDR3 protein is CASSALRRGPDF. For the CDR3, the DNA is TGTGCCAGCAGTGCCCTCAGGCGAGGCCCGGACTTT. The genes are TRBV25-1 and TRBJ1-4; no clear D. Germline V lookup: CDR1 MGHDK, CDR2 SYGVNS. The CDR3 runs to 12 residues.

This clone has only one observation. V and J are TRBV10-3 and TRBJ1-3; tentative D call: TRBD1 (6 bases). The CDR3 sequence is 14 residues long. CDR1 and CDR2 (germline): ENHRY, SYGVKD. With 7 bases removed from V and 2 bases from J, the gap between germline ends came to 12 bases. DNA for the CDR3: TGTGCCATCAAGGACAGTACCACTGGAAACACCATATATTTT. Residues: CAIKDSTTGNTIYF.

The gene calls are TRBV19 and TRBJ2-2; TRBD2 might be the D (6 bases). V was clipped by 10 bases and J by 5 bases, with 20 bases between them. Germline V CDR1 and CDR2: LNHDA, SQIVND (reference sequence). The CDR3 totals 15 residues. CDR3 residues: CAISPVGGRTGELFF. In DNA form, the CDR3 reads TGTGCCATCTCCCCGGTGGGGGGACGGACCGGGGAGCTGTTTTTT.

The genes are TRBV12-3 or TRBV12-4 and TRBJ2-7; D not resolved. CDR3 size: 11 residues. V lost 5 bases and J lost 3, with 5 bases in between. In DNA, the CDR3 is TGTGCCAGCAGTCCGCACTACGAGCAGTACTTC. Residues: CASSPHYEQYF.

V gene TRBV6-9 combines with J gene TRBJ2-3; TRBD1 matches at 9 bases. Trimming cost V 2 bases and J 3 bases; bases outside gene matches: 9. Germline V gene lookup returns CDR1 MNHGY and CDR2 SVAAGI. The CDR3 is made up of 17 amino acids. The DNA of the CDR3 is TGTGCCAGCAGTTATCTACAGGGGGCGCGATTGACAGATACGCAGTATTTT. It codes for CASSYLQGARLTDTQYF.

V usage is TRBV7-2 and J usage is TRBJ1-3; weak D call: TRBD1 (6 bases). Germline values: CDR1 SGHTA, CDR2 FQGNSA. V lost 2 bases, J lost 2 bases, and 10 bases lay in between. The CDR3 runs 15 residues. The CDR3 spells CASSLSPGAGNTIYF. In DNA, the CDR3 is TGTGCCAGCAGCTTATCTCCAGGGGCTGGAAACACCATATATTTT.

This chain links TRBV5-1 with TRBJ1-1; D gene ambiguous. Deletions cut 0 bases from V and 1 base from J, with 4 bases between. The CDR3 totals 13 residues. Germline lookup yields CDR1 SGHRS and CDR2 YFSETQ. The CDR3 loop is CASSLETNTEAFF. CDR3 DNA: TGCGCCAGCAGCTTGGAAACGAACACTGAAGCTTTCTTT. Drawing the rest from reference TRBV5-1 and TRBJ1-1, the complete variable domain is KAGVTQTPRYLIKTRGQQVTLSCSPISGHRSVSWYQQTPGQGLQFLFEYFSETQRNKGNFPGRFSGRQFSNSRSEMNVSTLELGDSALYLCASSLETNTEAFFGQGTRLTVV.

This chain links TRBV2 with TRBJ2-7, with D possibly being TRBD1 (5 bases). CDR1 and CDR2 from the germline V gene are SNHLY and FYNNEI. The CDR3 spans 13 residues. Trimming removed 5 bases from V and 6 bases from J, with 14 bases in between. The CDR3 DNA reads TGTGCCAGCAGTTCGGACAACACGGGCGAGCAGTACTTC. Protein: CASSSDNTGEQYF.

The V and J genes are TRBV19 and TRBJ1-5, with D uncertain. Germline assignment: CDR1 LNHDA and CDR2 SQIVND (reference sequence). This CDR3 is 16 amino acids long. Trimming removed 3 bases from V and 0 bases from J, with 12 bases in between. The CDR3 protein is CASSIRYRDSNQPQHF. CDR3 nucleotides: TGTGCCAGTAGTATCCGGTACAGAGATAGCAATCAGCCCCAGCATTTT. Together with reference TRBV19 and TRBJ1-5, the CDR3 gives the full variable domain: DGGITQSPKYLFRKEGQNVTLSCEQNLNHDAMYWYRQDPGQGLRLIYYSQIVNDFQKGDIAEGYSVSREKKESFPLTVTSAQKNPTAFYLCASSIRYRDSNQPQHFGDGTRLSIL.

V gene TRBV30 combines with J gene TRBJ2-3; 9 positions match TRBD2. Losses at the gene ends were 4 bases for V and 3 bases for J; bases not matched to a gene: 5. There are 14 residues in the CDR3. The germline V gene has CDR1 GTSNPN and CDR2 SVGIG (reference sequence). The DNA of the CDR3 is TGTGCCTGGACCCTAGCGGGGCGGACAGATACGCAGTATTTT. Encoded protein: CAWTLAGRTDTQYF.

This sequence joins TRBV6-6 and TRBJ1-5; the D gene is possibly TRBD1 (5 bases). CDR3 size: 14 residues. The germline V and J ends were trimmed by 5 bases and 3 bases, with 11 bases remaining between them. Germline V lookup: CDR1 MNHNY, CDR2 SVGAGI (reference sequence). The CDR3 DNA sequence: TGTGCCAGCAGTAACCGACAGCACAATCAGCCCCAGCATTTT. It yields the protein CASSNRQHNQPQHF.